The clone carrying this TCR beta chain occurred a few times. Its antigen remains unknown. The ends lost 5 bases at V and 0 bases at J; junction bases unmatched: 5. The CDR3 consists of 16 residues. Germline V gives CDR1 SEHNR, CDR2 FQNEAQ (reference sequence). This sample stems from a study of cytomegalovirus exposure and HLA in healthy donors. Study-wide findings and caveats: Being indistinguishable, some V segments were excluded, TRBV6-2 and TRBV6-3 among them. In an earlier analysis, about 87% or about 30%: the productive usage of most TCR beta V segments. Altogether, 150 to 200 TCR beta chains were recorded as cytomegalovirus-associated.

PCR was performed using 60 Vbeta and 13 Jbeta primers. The repertoire was sequenced with immunoSEQ multiplex PCR; TCRdb's copy has only in-frame clones and lacks some. The data contain roughly 120,000 clones, 77% of them singletons. V and J are TRBV7-9 and TRBJ2-3; 10 nucleotides align to TRBD2. The TCR was taken from a human donor in good health. The sample taken for sequencing was PBMCs. In DNA form, the CDR3 reads TGTGCCAGCAGCCCTGGACTAGCGGCGAGCACAGATACGCAGTATTTT. Residues: CASSPGLAASTDTQYF.